This TCR beta chain derives from a study of neurological immune-mediated disorders. Trimming cost V 0 bases and J 5 bases, with 16 bases left between them. Germline-derived CDR1 and CDR2 are DFQATT and SNEGSKA (reference sequence). CDR3 size: 15 residues. TCRdb reanalysed the 5' RACE reads using MiXCR and keeps one entry per CDR3 protein. The sample yields around 51,000 distinct CDR3 sequences, roughly 13% seen once. The time point here: longitudinal time-point 3. Sequencing was done on a sample of PBMCs. This TCR derives from a male donor with HTLV-1-associated myelopathy (HAM/TSP). This chain joins TRBV20-1 and TRBJ1-1, with D perhaps matching TRBD1 (6 bases). The CDR3 sequence: CSARDPQGLGTEAFF. CDR3 nucleotides: TGCAGTGCTAGAGATCCCCAGGGGCTGGGTACTGAAGCTTTCTTT.